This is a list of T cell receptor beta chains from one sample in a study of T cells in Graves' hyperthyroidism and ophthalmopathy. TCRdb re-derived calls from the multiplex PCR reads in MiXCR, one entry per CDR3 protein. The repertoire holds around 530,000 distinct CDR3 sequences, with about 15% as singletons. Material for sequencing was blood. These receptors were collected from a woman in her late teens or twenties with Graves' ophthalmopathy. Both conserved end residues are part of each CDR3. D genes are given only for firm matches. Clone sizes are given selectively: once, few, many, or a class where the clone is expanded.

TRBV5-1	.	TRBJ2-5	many	CASSPGGVIRGETQYF	TGCGCCAGCAGCCCCGGTGGTGTCATCCGAGGAGAGACCCAGTACTTC
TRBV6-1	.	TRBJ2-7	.	CASSAQLSYEQYF	TGTGCCAGCAGTGCACAGCTCTCCTACGAGCAGTACTTC
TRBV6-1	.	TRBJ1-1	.	CASRWTANTEAFF	TGTGCCAGCAGATGGACGGCTAACACTGAAGCTTTCTTT
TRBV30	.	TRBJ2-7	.	CAWSGGVSSYEQYF	TGTGCCTGGAGTGGGGGGGTCAGCTCCTACGAGCAGTACTTC
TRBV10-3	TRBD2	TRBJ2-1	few	CAISVTSGDNEQFF	TGTGCCATCAGTGTGACTAGCGGGGACAATGAGCAGTTCTTC
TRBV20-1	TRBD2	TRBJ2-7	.	CSAISGGPPYEQYF	TGCAGTGCTATAAGCGGGGGCCCTCCTTACGAGCAGTACTTC
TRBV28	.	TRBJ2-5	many	CASSLPSGETQYF	TGTGCCAGCAGCCTCCCGTCGGGGGAGACCCAGTACTTC
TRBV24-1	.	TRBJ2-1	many	CATSEPGLSYNEQFF	TGTGCCACCAGTGAACCAGGGTTGTCCTACAATGAGCAGTTCTTC
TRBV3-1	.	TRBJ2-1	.	CASSQEWRQSSYNEQFF	TGTGCCAGCAGCCAAGAATGGCGGCAGAGCTCCTACAATGAGCAGTTCTTC
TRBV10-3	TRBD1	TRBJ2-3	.	CAISEGQGITDTQYF	TGTGCCATCAGTGAGGGACAGGGAATCACAGATACGCAGTATTTT
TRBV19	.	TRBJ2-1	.	CASSIEGMGDEQFF	TGTGCCAGTAGTATAGAGGGGATGGGCGATGAGCAGTTCTTC
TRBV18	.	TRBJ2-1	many	CASSQPGGPSGNEQFF	TGTGCCAGCTCACAACCTGGGGGGCCTTCGGGGAATGAGCAGTTCTTC
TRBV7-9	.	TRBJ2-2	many	CASSIGGGGELFF	TGTGCCAGCAGCATAGGCGGTGGCGGGGAGCTGTTTTTT
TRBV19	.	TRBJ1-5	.	CASSIDGSSNSNQPQHF	TGTGCCAGTAGTATAGACGGGTCTTCTAATAGCAATCAGCCCCAGCATTTT
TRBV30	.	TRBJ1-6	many	CAWSVLGGDSPLHF	TGTGCCTGGAGTGTACTGGGAGGGGATTCACCCCTCCACTTT
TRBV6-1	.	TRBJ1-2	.	CASSEEGIPNYGYTF	TGTGCCAGCAGTGAAGAGGGGATTCCTAACTATGGCTACACCTTC
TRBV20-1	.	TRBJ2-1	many	CSASPGGPTHEQFF	TGCAGTGCTAGTCCCGGGGGGCCGACCCATGAGCAGTTCTTC
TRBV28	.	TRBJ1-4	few	CASSSAGTQNEKLFF	TGTGCCAGCAGTTCAGCCGGGACTCAGAATGAAAAACTGTTTTTT
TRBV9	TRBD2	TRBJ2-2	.	CASSINQAGGGTGELFF	TGTGCCAGCAGCATCAATCAAGCGGGAGGCGGCACCGGGGAGCTGTTTTTT
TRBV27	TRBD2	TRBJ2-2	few	CASTLTSGAGGELFF	TGTGCCAGCACCCTGACTAGCGGGGCTGGCGGGGAGCTGTTTTTT
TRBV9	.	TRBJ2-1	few	CASSVGSGASSYNEQFF	TGTGCCAGCAGCGTAGGAAGCGGTGCGAGCTCCTACAATGAGCAGTTCTTC
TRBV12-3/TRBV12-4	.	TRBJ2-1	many	CASTPGGTINEQFF	TGTGCCAGCACTCCCGGTGGGACGATCAATGAGCAGTTCTTC
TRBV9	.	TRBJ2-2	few	CASSPRAVGTGELFF	TGTGCCAGCAGCCCCCGCGCAGTTGGCACCGGGGAGCTGTTTTTT
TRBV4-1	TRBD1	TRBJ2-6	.	CASSHRTGEAGANVLTF	TGCGCCAGCAGCCATCGGACAGGGGAGGCTGGGGCCAACGTCCTGACTTTC
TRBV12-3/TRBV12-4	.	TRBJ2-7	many	CASSFVGSGSSYEQYF	TGTGCCAGCAGTTTCGTTGGATCAGGGAGCTCCTACGAGCAGTACTTC
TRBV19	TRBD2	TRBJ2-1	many	CASSPFGAGGRYEQFF	TGTGCCAGTAGTCCATTTGGGGCGGGAGGTCGCTATGAGCAGTTCTTC
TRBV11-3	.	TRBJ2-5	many	CASSLGTAIQETQYF	TGTGCCAGCAGCTTAGGCACGGCTATCCAAGAGACCCAGTACTTC
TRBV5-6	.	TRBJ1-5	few	CASSLHGASNQPQHF	TGTGCCAGCAGCTTGCACGGGGCTAGCAATCAGCCCCAGCATTTT
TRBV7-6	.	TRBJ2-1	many	CASSLGGASNEQFF	TGTGCCAGCAGCTTGGGGGGCGCTTCGAATGAGCAGTTCTTC
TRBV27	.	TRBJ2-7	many	CASSAFRDYEQYF	TGTGCCAGCAGTGCCTTCAGAGACTACGAGCAGTACTTC
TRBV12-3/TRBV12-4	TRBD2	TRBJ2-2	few	CASRGSGRVEELFF	TGTGCCTCTCGGGGCAGCGGGAGGGTCGAGGAGCTGTTTTTT
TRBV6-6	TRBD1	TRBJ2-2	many	CASSYGDRGPGELFF	TGTGCCAGCAGTTACGGGGACAGGGGACCCGGGGAGCTGTTTTTT
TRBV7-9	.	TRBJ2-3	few	CASSRGATAQIPDTQYF	TGCGCCAGCAGCAGAGGAGCGACAGCCCAGATACCAGATACGCAGTATTTT
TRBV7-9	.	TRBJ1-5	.	CASSSQSYSNQPQHF	TGTGCCAGCAGCTCACAGAGCTATAGCAATCAGCCCCAGCATTTT
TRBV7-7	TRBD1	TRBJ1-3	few	CASSAGRTGGNTIYF	TGTGCTAGCAGCGCCGGGCGGACAGGGGGAAACACCATATATTTT
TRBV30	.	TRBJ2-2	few	CAWSGLGRLNTGELFF	TGTGCCTGGAGCGGACTTGGACGTCTGAACACCGGGGAGCTGTTTTTT
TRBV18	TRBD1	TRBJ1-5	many	CASSQGGSPGQPQHF	TGTGCCAGCTCCCAGGGGGGGTCCCCCGGGCAGCCCCAGCATTTT
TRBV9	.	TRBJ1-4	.	CASSVGAGMNEKLFF	TGTGCCAGCAGCGTAGGTGCAGGGATGAATGAAAAACTGTTTTTT
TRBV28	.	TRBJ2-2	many	CASIRTANTGELFF	TGTGCCAGCATTAGGACGGCGAACACCGGGGAGCTGTTTTTT
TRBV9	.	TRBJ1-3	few	CASSVGGTGNTIYF	TGTGCCAGCAGCGTAGGTGGCACTGGAAACACCATATATTTT
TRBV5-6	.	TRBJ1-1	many	CASSLFGRSSTEAFF	TGTGCCAGCAGCTTGTTTGGGAGATCTAGTACTGAAGCTTTCTTT
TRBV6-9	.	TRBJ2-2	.	CAISEPRTNTGELFF	TGTGCCATCAGTGAGCCCCGGACTAACACCGGGGAGCTGTTTTTT
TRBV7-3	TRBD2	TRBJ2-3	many	CASSLGAGGDTQYF	TGTGCCAGCAGCTTAGGAGCGGGAGGTGATACGCAGTATTTT
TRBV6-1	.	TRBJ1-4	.	CAPRDNEKLFF	TGTGCCCCTCGGGACAATGAAAAACTGTTTTTT
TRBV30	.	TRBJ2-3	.	CAWSGQSRDTQYF	TGTGCCTGGAGTGGACAGTCCCGGGATACGCAGTATTTT
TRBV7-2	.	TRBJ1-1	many	CASNKGHRNTEAFF	TGTGCCAGCAACAAGGGACACCGGAACACTGAAGCTTTCTTT
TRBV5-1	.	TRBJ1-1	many	CASSTGPKNTEAFF	TGCGCCAGCAGCACGGGACCTAAGAACACTGAAGCTTTCTTT
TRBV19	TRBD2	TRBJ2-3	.	CASSPEIFTSGRAGSDTQYF	TGTGCCAGTAGTCCGGAGATATTTACTAGCGGGAGGGCTGGGTCCGATACGCAGTATTTT
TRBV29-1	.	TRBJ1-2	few	CSVVADYGYTF	TGCAGCGTTGTGGCGGACTATGGCTACACCTTC